A selection of T cell receptor beta chains follows, all from one sample in a study of OX40 agonist ivuxolimab in advanced cancers. This table comes from immunoSEQ multiplex PCR, and its TCRdb copy is limited to in-frame clones, with some not included. The sample holds under 150,000 clones; approximately 90% are singletons and the top ten take roughly 0.99%. The material sequenced was CD4+ or CD8+ T cells sorted from blood, taken in a trial of the OX40 agonist ivuxolimab. These TCRs come from an adult with an advanced solid tumor such as melanoma, head and neck, liver or kidney cancer. The CDR3 runs from the conserved cysteine through the conserved F or W. The order of the fields is V gene, J gene, clone size, D gene, CDR3 DNA, CDR3 protein. A D gene is named only where the DNA matches it firmly. The listing skips clone size in some rows; elsewhere it reads once, few, many or a size class.

>TRBV10-3|TRBJ2-2|-|-
TGTGCCATCAGTGATGGCAGGGGGGCCGGGGAGCTGTTTTTT
CAISDGRGAGELFF
>TRBV10-3|TRBJ2-5|-|-
TGTGCCATCAGTGAAGGCCAAGAGACCCAGTACTTC
CAISEGQETQYF
>TRBV15|TRBJ2-7|-|-
TGTGCCACCAGCAGAGATCGCCGATACGAGCAGTACTTC
CATSRDRRYEQYF
>TRBV9|TRBJ1-3|-|TRBD1
TGTGCCAGCAGCGTAGATTTGGGACAGATCACTGGAAACACCATATATTTT
CASSVDLGQITGNTIYF
>TRBV10-3|TRBJ2-1|-|TRBD2
TGTGCCATCAGTGGGACTAGCGGGAGTTCCTACAATGAGCAGTTCTTC
CAISGTSGSSYNEQFF
>TRBV9|TRBJ2-1|once|TRBD1
TGTGCCAGCAGCGCAGGACAGGGCTTCGGCGAGCAGTTCTTC
CASSAGQGFGEQFF
>TRBV7-9|TRBJ1-6|-|-
TGTGCCAGCAGCCCCGAGTATAATTCACCCCTCCACTTT
CASSPEYNSPLHF
>TRBV19|TRBJ2-1|-|-
TGTGCCAGTAGCGTGCCCAGTGAGAGCTCCTACAATGAGCAGTTCTTC
CASSVPSESSYNEQFF
>TRBV7-2|TRBJ2-2|-|-
TGTGCCAGCAGCCTCCGGGACCCGAACACCGGGGAGCTGTTTTTT
CASSLRDPNTGELFF
>TRBV18|TRBJ1-1|-|-
TGTGCCAGCTCACCAGGAGGCGGGAACACTGAAGCTTTCTTT
CASSPGGGNTEAFF
>TRBV9|TRBJ2-7|-|TRBD2
TGTGCCAGCAGCGTGGGACTAGCGGGAATGTCCTACGAGCAGTACTTC
CASSVGLAGMSYEQYF
>TRBV2|TRBJ2-7|-|TRBD1
TGTGCCAGCAGGGGGACAGGTAGCCCTTATACCTACGAGCAGTACTTC
CASRGTGSPYTYEQYF
>TRBV19|TRBJ2-1|-|TRBD2
TGTGCCAGTAGTGTCCAGCGGGAGAGGGGTGAGCAGTTCTTC
CASSVQRERGEQFF
>TRBV6-6|TRBJ2-2|-|-
TGTGCCAGCAGTTACGTCATTACAGAGGAGCTGTTTTTT
CASSYVITEELFF
>TRBV4-1|TRBJ2-2|-|TRBD2
TGCGCCAGCAGGCCTAGCGGGAGCGCCTCCGGGGAGCTGTTTTTT
CASRPSGSASGELFF